A single sample is the source of the 18 T cell receptor beta chains below, sequenced in a study of graft-versus-host responses after intestinal transplantation. The repertoire was sequenced with immunoSEQ multiplex PCR; TCRdb's copy has only in-frame clones and lacks some. There are some 39,000 clones in the sample; just over 90% occur only once, and 3.6% lies in the top ten. Material: PBMCs, obtained 700 to 850 days after intestinal transplantation. These receptors originate from a human patient who received an intestinal transplant, so some T cells may come from the graft donor.

This clone was picked up one time. In DNA, the CDR3 is TGCAGCGCCGAGGCCCTAACTACACAGGGGGCGAGCTACGAGCAGTACTTC. Amino acids: CSAEALTTQGASYEQYF. The gene calls are TRBV29-1 and TRBJ2-7; 9 nucleotides align to TRBD1. After removal of 7 bases from V and 3 bases from J, the junction contained 19 bases not matched to a gene. The CDR3 consists of 17 residues. Germline V gives CDR1 SQVTM, CDR2 ANQGSEA.

The V gene is TRBV27, the J gene TRBJ2-7, with TRBD1 matching over 7 bases. V lost 5 bases and J lost 4; bases outside the gene matches: 14. This CDR3 has 16 amino acids. From germline, CDR1 is MNHEY and CDR2 SMNVEV (reference sequence). The CDR3 region has the DNA TGTGCCAGCAGTCACGTCCCGGACAGGCCGATTTACGAGCAGTACTTC. The encoded protein is CASSHVPDRPIYEQYF.

The V and J genes are TRBV6-5 and TRBJ2-5, with unresolved D. The CDR3 sequence is 14 residues long. CDR1 and CDR2 from the germline V gene are MNHEY and SVGAGI. The germline V and J ends were trimmed by 2 bases and 6 bases, with 13 bases remaining between them. CDR3 nucleotide sequence: TGTGCCAGCAGTTACACCTCGCAGTGGAAGACCCAGTACTTC. Encoded protein: CASSYTSQWKTQYF.

The V call is TRBV2, the J call TRBJ2-2, with D perhaps TRBD2 (5 bases). The germline CDR1 and CDR2 sequences are SNHLY and FYNNEI. CDR3 size: 16 residues. V lost 3 bases to trimming and J lost 2 bases, with 13 bases between them. CDR3: CASSDFQLDNTGELFF. CDR3 in DNA: TGTGCCAGCAGTGATTTTCAACTAGATAACACCGGGGAGCTGTTTTTT.

This chain connects TRBV6-6 to TRBJ1-2; 7 bases fit TRBD1. CDR3 length equals 15 residues. CDR1 MNHNY and CDR2 SVGAGI come from the germline V gene (reference sequence). After removal of 6 bases from V and 4 bases from J, the junction contained 11 bases not matched to a gene. The CDR3 DNA reads as TGTGCCAGCAGGGGCGACAGGGCCCTTTCCTATGGCTACACCTTC. Translating it yields CASRGDRALSYGYTF.

The chain employs TRBV10-3 and TRBJ2-3; possible D gene TRBD2, 6 bases. Trimming took off 7 bases at V and 3 bases at J, with 8 bases between the two ends. The CDR3 extends over 12 amino acids. Germline lookup yields CDR1 ENHRY and CDR2 SYGVKD. The CDR3 bases are TGTGCCATCAATGGGGGGACAGATACGCAGTATTTT. The encoded protein is CAINGGTDTQYF.

The rearrangement links TRBV9 to TRBJ1-2; 10 bases are a match to TRBD1. The CDR3 spans 14 residues. Germline CDR1 reads SGDLS; CDR2 reads YYNGEE. After removal of 4 bases from V and 3 bases from J, the junction contained 3 bases not matched to a gene. CDR3 nucleotide sequence: TGTGCCAGCAGCTTCGGGACAGGGGACTATGGCTACACCTTC. Encoded protein: CASSFGTGDYGYTF.

The gene calls are TRBV9 and TRBJ2-2, with a tentative D call TRBD1 (5 bases). Trimming took off 3 bases at V and 1 base at J, with 7 bases between the two ends. The CDR3 is 14 amino acids. CDR1 is SGDLS, CDR2 YYNGEE, per germline. CDR3 nucleotides: TGTGCCAGCAGCGAAACAGGGAACACCGGGGAGCTGTTTTTT. It encodes CASSETGNTGELFF.

This clone was recorded only once. The rearrangement uses TRBV7-9 and TRBJ2-7; D is ambiguous. CDR1 SEHNR and CDR2 FQNEAQ come from the germline V gene (reference sequence). The CDR3 is made up of 13 amino acids. V lost 5 bases to trimming and J lost 1 base, with 9 bases between them. CDR3 DNA: TGTGCCAGCAGCCCAACAAGTTCCTACGAGCAGTACTTC. Translated: CASSPTSSYEQYF.

This rearrangement joins TRBV7-3 to TRBJ2-2, with TRBD2 as a possible D gene (5 bases). V lost 4 bases and J 1 base, leaving 10 bases between the germline ends. Germline lookup yields CDR1 SGHTA and CDR2 FQGTGA. This CDR3 has 15 residues. The CDR3 reads CASSSDGVNTGELFF. In nucleotides, the CDR3 is TGTGCCAGCAGCTCGGACGGGGTGAACACCGGGGAGCTGTTTTTT.

The chain couples TRBV5-6 to TRBJ2-2; either TRBD1 or TRBD2 may fit D (5 bases each). CDR1 and CDR2 from the germline V gene are SGHDT and YYEEEE. The V end lost 4 bases, the J end lost 4 bases, and 14 bases lay between the germline ends. The length of the CDR3 is 15 residues. Here the CDR3 DNA reads TGTGCCAGCAGCGAGGGGTGGGGTAGCACCGGGGAGCTGTTTTTT. As protein: CASSEGWGSTGELFF.

This clone was seen a single time. The genes are TRBV9 and TRBJ1-3; D perhaps matches TRBD1 (6 bases). Germline V gene sequence: CDR1 SGDLS, CDR2 YYNGEE. This CDR3 spans 16 amino acids. V gave up 4 bases and J gave up 0 bases, with 14 bases separating them. The CDR3 loop is CASSSRDTSSGNTIYF. For the CDR3, the DNA is TGTGCCAGCAGCAGCCGGGACACGAGCTCTGGAAACACCATATATTTT. Full variable domain (rest looked up from reference TRBV9 and TRBJ1-3): DSGVTQTPKHLITATGQRVTLRCSPRSGDLSVYWYQQSLDQGLQFLIQYYNGEERAKGNILERFSAQQFPDLHSELNLSSLELGDSALYFCASSSRDTSSGNTIYFGEGSWLTVV.

J is TRBJ2-1 and V is TRBV18, with 7 bases matching TRBD1. J was trimmed by 5 bases and V by 4 bases; bases with no gene match: 8. Germline CDR1 and CDR2: KGHSH and LQKENI. CDR3 length: 15 amino acids. CDR3 protein: CASSLKNTGDNEQFF. CDR3 nucleotides: TGTGCCAGCTCACTCAAAAATACAGGGGACAATGAGCAGTTCTTC.

This chain joins TRBV6-5 and TRBJ2-3, with no clear D. Germline values: CDR1 MNHEY, CDR2 SVGAGI. CDR3 size: 13 residues. Trimming took off 3 bases at V and 0 bases at J, with 4 bases between the two ends. The CDR3 bases are TGTGCCAGCAGTTATGCTAGCACAGATACGCAGTATTTT. Protein product: CASSYASTDTQYF.

The table lists this clone with a count of one. The CDR3 protein is CASSPQGGRETQYF. Here the CDR3 DNA reads TGTGCCAGCAGCCCCCAGGGGGGCCGTGAGACCCAGTACTTC. The chain couples TRBV6-6 to TRBJ2-5; D possibly corresponds to TRBD1 (7 bases). The CDR3 loop spans 14 amino acids. CDR1 is MNHNY, CDR2 SVGAGI, per germline (reference sequence). Deletions cut 6 bases from V and 5 bases from J, with 16 bases between.

The chain combines TRBV28 with TRBJ2-1, with D perhaps matching TRBD1 or TRBD2 (6 bases each). Germline V gene data show CDR1 as MDHEN and CDR2 as SYDVKM. The germline V and J ends were trimmed by 6 bases and 4 bases, with 13 bases remaining between them. This CDR3 region has 14 residues. CDR3 in DNA: TGTGCCAGCAGAGGAGGGGACAAATACAATGAGCAGTTCTTC. This codes for CASRGGDKYNEQFF.

The genes are TRBV19 and TRBJ2-5; no firm D call. The CDR3 runs 11 residues. Germline lookup yields CDR1 LNHDA and CDR2 SQIVND (reference sequence). V lost 7 bases and J 4 bases, leaving 7 bases between the germline ends. As DNA, the CDR3 is TGTGCCAGTACTAATTCAGAGACCCAGTACTTC. Protein: CASTNSETQYF.

CDR3 residues: CASSQDGLAGSSYNEQFF. The DNA for the CDR3 is TGCGCCAGCAGCCAAGACGGTCTAGCGGGGAGCTCCTACAATGAGCAGTTCTTC. The chain uses TRBV4-1 and TRBJ2-1, with TRBD2 matching over 9 bases. Trimming removed 0 bases from V and 0 bases from J; junction bases left unmatched: 6. In germline, CDR1 is MGHRA, CDR2 YSYEKL. The CDR3 loop spans 18 amino acids.